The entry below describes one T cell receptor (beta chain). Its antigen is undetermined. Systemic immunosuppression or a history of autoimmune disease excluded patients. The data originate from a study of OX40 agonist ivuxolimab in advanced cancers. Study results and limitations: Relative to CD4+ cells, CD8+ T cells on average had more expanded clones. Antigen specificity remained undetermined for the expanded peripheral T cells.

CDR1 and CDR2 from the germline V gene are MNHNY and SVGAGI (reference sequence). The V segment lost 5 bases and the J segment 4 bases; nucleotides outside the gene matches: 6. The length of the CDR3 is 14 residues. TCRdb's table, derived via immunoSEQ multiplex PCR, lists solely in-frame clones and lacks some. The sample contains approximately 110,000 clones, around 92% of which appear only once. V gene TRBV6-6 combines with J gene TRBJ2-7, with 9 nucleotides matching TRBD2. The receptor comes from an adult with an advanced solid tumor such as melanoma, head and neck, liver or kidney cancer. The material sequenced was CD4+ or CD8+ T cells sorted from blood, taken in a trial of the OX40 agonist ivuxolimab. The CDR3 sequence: CASSPTSGAYEQYF. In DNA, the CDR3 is TGTGCCAGCAGTCCGACTAGCGGAGCGTACGAGCAGTACTTC.